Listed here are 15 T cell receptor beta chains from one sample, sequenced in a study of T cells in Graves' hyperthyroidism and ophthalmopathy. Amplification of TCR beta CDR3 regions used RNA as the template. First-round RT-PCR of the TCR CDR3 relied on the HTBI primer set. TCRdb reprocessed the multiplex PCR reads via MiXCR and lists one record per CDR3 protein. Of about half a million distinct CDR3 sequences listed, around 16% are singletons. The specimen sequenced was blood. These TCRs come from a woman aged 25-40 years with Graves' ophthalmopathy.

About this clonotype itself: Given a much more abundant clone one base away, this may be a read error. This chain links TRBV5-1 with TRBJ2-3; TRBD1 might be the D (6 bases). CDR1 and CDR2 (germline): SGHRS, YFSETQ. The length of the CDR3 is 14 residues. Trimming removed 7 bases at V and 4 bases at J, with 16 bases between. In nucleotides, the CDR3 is TGCGCCAGCCGAGCAGGGGAATTAGCAGATACGCAGTATTTT. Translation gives CASRAGELADTQYF.

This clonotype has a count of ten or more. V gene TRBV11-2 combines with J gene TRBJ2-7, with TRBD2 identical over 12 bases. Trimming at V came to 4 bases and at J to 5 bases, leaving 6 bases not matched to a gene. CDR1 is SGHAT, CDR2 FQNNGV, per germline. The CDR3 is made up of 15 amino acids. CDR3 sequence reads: CASSSLAGGPHEQYF. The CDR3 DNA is TGTGCCAGCAGCTCCCTAGCGGGAGGGCCCCACGAGCAGTACTTC.

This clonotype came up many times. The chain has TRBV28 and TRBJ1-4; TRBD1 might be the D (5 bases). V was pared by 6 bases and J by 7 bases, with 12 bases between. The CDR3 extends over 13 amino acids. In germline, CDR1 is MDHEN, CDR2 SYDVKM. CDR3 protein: CASRRGWGEKLFF. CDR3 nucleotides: TGTGCCAGCAGACGGGGCTGGGGTGAAAAACTGTTTTTT.

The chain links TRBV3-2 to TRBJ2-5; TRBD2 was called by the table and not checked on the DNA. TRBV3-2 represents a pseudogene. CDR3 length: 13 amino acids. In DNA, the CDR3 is TGTGCCAGCAGCTGGAGGGGCCAAGAGACCCAGTACTTC. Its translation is CASSWRGQETQYF.

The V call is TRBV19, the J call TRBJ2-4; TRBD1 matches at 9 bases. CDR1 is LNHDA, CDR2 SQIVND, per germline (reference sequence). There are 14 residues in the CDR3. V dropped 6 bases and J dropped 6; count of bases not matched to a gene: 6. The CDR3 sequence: CASRNTGGGNIQYF. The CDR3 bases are TGTGCCAGTAGGAATACAGGGGGCGGAAACATTCAGTACTTC.

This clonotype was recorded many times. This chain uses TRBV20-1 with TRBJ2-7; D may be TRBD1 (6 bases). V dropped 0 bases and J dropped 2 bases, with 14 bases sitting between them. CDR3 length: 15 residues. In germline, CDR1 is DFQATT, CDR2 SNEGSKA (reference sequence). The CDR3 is CSARDLQRTAYEQYF. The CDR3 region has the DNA TGCAGTGCTAGAGATCTCCAGCGGACAGCCTACGAGCAGTACTTC.

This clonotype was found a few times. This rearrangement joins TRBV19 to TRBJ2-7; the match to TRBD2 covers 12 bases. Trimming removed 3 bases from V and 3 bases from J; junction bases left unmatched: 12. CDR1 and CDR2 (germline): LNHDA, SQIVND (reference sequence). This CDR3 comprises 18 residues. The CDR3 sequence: CASSIGLAGGPLDYEQYF. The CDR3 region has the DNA TGTGCCAGTAGTATCGGGCTAGCGGGAGGGCCTCTCGACTACGAGCAGTACTTC.

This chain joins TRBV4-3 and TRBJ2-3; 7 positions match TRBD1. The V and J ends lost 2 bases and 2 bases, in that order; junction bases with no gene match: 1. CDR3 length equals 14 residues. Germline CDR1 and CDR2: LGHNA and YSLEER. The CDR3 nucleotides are TGCGCCAGCAGCCAACAGGGGGACACAGATACGCAGTATTTT. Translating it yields CASSQQGDTDTQYF.

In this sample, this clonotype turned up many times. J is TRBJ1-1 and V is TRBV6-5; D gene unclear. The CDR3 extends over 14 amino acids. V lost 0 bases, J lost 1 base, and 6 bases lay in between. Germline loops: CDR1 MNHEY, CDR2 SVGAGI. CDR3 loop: CASSYSAGNTEAFF. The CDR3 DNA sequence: TGTGCCAGCAGTTACTCGGCAGGGAACACTGAAGCTTTCTTT.

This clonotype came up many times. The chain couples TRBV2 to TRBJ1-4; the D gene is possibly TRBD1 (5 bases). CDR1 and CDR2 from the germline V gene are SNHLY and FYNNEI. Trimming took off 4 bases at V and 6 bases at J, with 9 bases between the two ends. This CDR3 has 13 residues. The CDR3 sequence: CASSGSGHEKLFF. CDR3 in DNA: TGTGCCAGCAGTGGGTCGGGGCATGAAAAACTGTTTTTT.

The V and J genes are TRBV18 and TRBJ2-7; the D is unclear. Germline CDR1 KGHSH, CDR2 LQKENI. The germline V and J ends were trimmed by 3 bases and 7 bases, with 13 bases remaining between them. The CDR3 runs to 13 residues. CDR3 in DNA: TGTGCCAGCTCACCCTGGGGTCTGGAAGAGCAGTACTTC. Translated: CASSPWGLEEQYF.

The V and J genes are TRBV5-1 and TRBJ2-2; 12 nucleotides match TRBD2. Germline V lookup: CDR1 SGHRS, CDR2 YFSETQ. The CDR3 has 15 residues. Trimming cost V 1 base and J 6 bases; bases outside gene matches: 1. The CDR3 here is CASSLTSGRPGELFF. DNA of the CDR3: TGCGCCAGCAGCTTGACTAGCGGGAGGCCCGGGGAGCTGTTTTTT.

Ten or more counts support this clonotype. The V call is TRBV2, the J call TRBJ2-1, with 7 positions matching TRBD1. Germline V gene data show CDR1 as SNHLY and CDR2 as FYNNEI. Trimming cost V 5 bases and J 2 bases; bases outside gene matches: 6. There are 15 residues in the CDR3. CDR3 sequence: CASSPIQGTYNEQFF. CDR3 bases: TGTGCCAGCAGTCCCATACAGGGGACCTACAATGAGCAGTTCTTC. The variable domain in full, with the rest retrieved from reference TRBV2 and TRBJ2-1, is EPEVTQTPSHQVTQMGQEVILRCVPISNHLYFYWYRQILGQKVEFLVSFYNNEISEKSEIFDDQFSVERPDGSNFTLKIRSTKLEDSAMYFCASSPIQGTYNEQFFGPGTRLTVL.

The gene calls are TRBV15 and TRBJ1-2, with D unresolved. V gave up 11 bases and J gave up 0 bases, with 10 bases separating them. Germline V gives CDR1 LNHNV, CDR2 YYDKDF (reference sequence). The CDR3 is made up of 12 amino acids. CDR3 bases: TGTGCCGTCGCAGAAGCTAACTATGGCTACACCTTC. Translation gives CAVAEANYGYTF.

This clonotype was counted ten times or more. The CDR3 region is CAAGGYTQYF. CDR3 DNA: TGTGCCGCCGGAGGGTATACGCAGTATTTT. The V call is TRBV30, the J call TRBJ2-3; a possible D gene is TRBD2 (6 bases). The germline V and J ends were trimmed by 8 bases and 7 bases, with 10 bases remaining between them. The CDR3 loop spans 10 amino acids. CDR1 and CDR2 (germline): GTSNPN, SVGIG (reference sequence).